The next 18 T cell receptor beta chains were all read from a single sample in a study of blood T cells in healthy people across ages. A second PCR of 7 to 11 cycles used a sample-barcoded 5' primer and a J-beta primer mix. TCRdb passed the 5' RACE reads through MiXCR, listing each CDR3 protein once. The repertoire consists of over 1,500,000 distinct CDR3 sequences, with roughly 49% occurring once and the leading ten covering approximately 2.1%. Sequences were obtained from blood. These receptor sequences come from a woman in her thirties or forties in good health.

V usage is TRBV11-2 and J usage is TRBJ1-1; D remains unclear. V was pared by 5 bases and J by 4 bases, with 17 bases between. Germline V gene data show CDR1 as SGHAT and CDR2 as FQNNGV. This CDR3 contains 15 residues. The CDR3 spells CASSPRAARGTEAFF. In DNA, the CDR3 is TGTGCCAGCAGCCCCCGGGCCGCCCGGGGCACTGAAGCTTTCTTT.

This chain connects TRBV4-1 to TRBJ2-3, with D perhaps matching TRBD1 or TRBD2 (6 bases each). Trimming left V 0 bases short and J 2 bases short, with 15 bases between. CDR1 MGHRA and CDR2 YSYEKL come from the germline V gene. The CDR3 sequence is 17 residues long. In DNA form, the CDR3 reads TGCGCCAGCAGCCAAGATGAAGGGGGGAGCTTCACAGATACGCAGTATTTT. Amino acids: CASSQDEGGSFTDTQYF.

This chain joins TRBV6-2 or TRBV6-3 and TRBJ2-3, with D unclear. Trimming shortened V by 7 bases and J by 7 bases, and 12 bases separated the two germline ends. The germline gives CDR1 MNHEY, CDR2 SVGEGT. This CDR3 contains 12 residues. CDR3 sequence reads: CASTHGRYTQYF. The CDR3 nucleotides read TGTGCCAGCACCCACGGACGTTATACGCAGTATTTT.

The chain couples TRBV20-1 to TRBJ2-4; D assignment may be TRBD1 or TRBD2 (6 bases each). Germline V gene sequence: CDR1 DFQATT, CDR2 SNEGSKA (reference sequence). V was clipped by 0 bases and J by 10 bases, with 16 bases between them. This CDR3 comprises 14 residues. CDR3: CSARDPGGRGIQYF. The CDR3 nucleotides read TGCAGTGCTAGAGATCCCGGGGGAAGGGGGATTCAGTACTTC.

The table lists this clonotype with a few counts. This sequence joins TRBV7-2 and TRBJ1-1, with a possible D match to TRBD1 (6 bases). CDR1 is SGHTA and CDR2 is FQGNSA in the germline V gene. The germline V and J ends were trimmed by 1 base and 7 bases, with 7 bases remaining between them. The CDR3 sequence is 12 residues long. The CDR3 spells CASSLEGVEAFF. The CDR3 DNA follows: TGTGCCAGCAGCTTAGAGGGGGTTGAAGCTTTCTTT.

The rearrangement links TRBV20-1 to TRBJ2-7; no definite D call. V lost 6 bases and J lost 1, with 7 bases in between. The CDR3 length is 11 residues. Looked up from germline, CDR1 is DFQATT and CDR2 is SNEGSKA (reference sequence). This CDR3 is CSATESYEQYF. DNA for the CDR3: TGCAGTGCAACGGAGTCCTACGAGCAGTACTTC.

The chain employs TRBV20-1 and TRBJ2-3; the D gene is possibly TRBD2 (5 bases). Trimming left V 3 bases short and J 3 bases short, with 13 bases between. From germline, CDR1 is DFQATT and CDR2 SNEGSKA (reference sequence). The CDR3 sequence is 14 residues long. As DNA, the CDR3 is TGCAGTGCTAGTCGGGGTATCAGGACAGATACGCAGTATTTT. Amino acid sequence: CSASRGIRTDTQYF.

This chain connects TRBV7-2 to TRBJ1-4; D is undetermined. V was trimmed by 1 base and J by 7 bases, leaving 13 bases between them. Germline CDR1 SGHTA, CDR2 FQGNSA. The CDR3 is 15 amino acids. CDR3 loop: CASSLGRGRSEKLFF. The CDR3 DNA follows: TGTGCCAGCAGCTTAGGTCGAGGGCGCAGTGAAAAACTGTTTTTT.

CDR3 bases: TGCGCCAGCAGCTTTGACGCGACATCTGTATGGGGGGACACTGAAGCTTTCTTT. Translated, it gives CASSFDATSVWGDTEAFF. The chain joins TRBV5-1 to TRBJ1-1; maybe TRBD1 (5 bases). Germline loops: CDR1 SGHRS, CDR2 YFSETQ. V was clipped by 2 bases and J by 3 bases, with 23 bases between them. The CDR3 length is 18 residues.

The V call is TRBV20-1, the J call TRBJ2-5; the match to TRBD2 covers 10 bases. After removal of 6 bases from V and 1 base from J, the junction contained 11 bases not matched to a gene. The CDR3 sequence is 16 residues long. The V gene's germline CDR1 is DFQATT and CDR2 SNEGSKA (reference sequence). DNA of the CDR3: TGCAGTGCCCACCCCGTAGCGGGGGGAATCCAAGAGACCCAGTACTTC. It yields the protein CSAHPVAGGIQETQYF.

This chain links TRBV28 with TRBJ2-7, with D tentatively TRBD2 (5 bases). The last part of the DNA fits TRBJ2-5 better; the J call may be wrong. This CDR3 spans 15 amino acids. Germline V gene lookup returns CDR1 MDHEN and CDR2 SYDVKM. The CDR3 spells CASCGSRRLWTTQYF. DNA of the CDR3: TGTGCCAGCTGTGGAAGCAGGAGGTTGTGGACGACCCAGTACTTC.

This clonotype has more than one count but fewer than ten. This rearrangement joins TRBV20-1 to TRBJ2-5; the D call may be TRBD1 or TRBD2 (6 bases each). CDR1 is DFQATT and CDR2 is SNEGSKA in the germline V gene (reference sequence). The germline V and J ends were trimmed by 0 bases and 5 bases, with 16 bases remaining between them. The CDR3 sequence is 15 residues long. The CDR3 protein is CSARDHTGAGETQYF. The CDR3 bases are TGCAGTGCTAGAGATCATACGGGGGCCGGGGAGACCCAGTACTTC.

V gene TRBV9 combines with J gene TRBJ2-5, with D perhaps TRBD1 or TRBD2 (5 bases each). V was shortened by 0 bases and J by 2 bases, with 20 bases between the two germline ends. The CDR3 covers 18 residues. Germline V CDR1 and CDR2: SGDLS, YYNGEE. This CDR3 reads CASSVVSGKMGVQETQYF. Here the CDR3 DNA reads TGTGCCAGCAGCGTAGTGAGTGGGAAAATGGGGGTACAAGAGACCCAGTACTTC.

The chain uses TRBV6-1 and TRBJ1-2; TRBD1 matches at 7 bases. Trimming at V came to 4 bases and at J to 5 bases, leaving 10 bases not matched to a gene. The CDR3 runs to 15 residues. Germline CDR1 is MNHNS and CDR2 is SASEGT. CDR3: CASSAGTAQQYGYTF. As DNA, the CDR3 is TGTGCCAGCAGTGCGGGGACAGCCCAGCAGTATGGCTACACCTTC.

This chain joins TRBV6-5 and TRBJ2-4; D tentatively reads TRBD1 or TRBD2 (5 bases each). The V end was cut by 0 bases, the J end by 13 bases, with 25 bases between. The CDR3 runs to 17 residues. Germline lookup yields CDR1 MNHEY and CDR2 SVGAGI. CDR3 sequence: CASSYSLGVEGLNKQYF. The CDR3 nucleotides read TGTGCCAGCAGTTACTCCTTGGGCGTTGAGGGGTTAAATAAGCAGTACTTC.

This chain joins TRBV28 and TRBJ1-2; D is undetermined. The CDR3 runs 14 residues. Germline assignment: CDR1 MDHEN and CDR2 SYDVKM. Trimming took 6 bases from V and 2 from J, leaving 13 bases between them. The CDR3 here is CASRDLGPNYGYTF. The DNA of the CDR3 is TGTGCCAGCAGGGATCTTGGCCCCAACTATGGCTACACCTTC.

This clonotype turned up a few times. The chain recombines TRBV7-2 with TRBJ1-3; D gene unclear. The germline CDR1 and CDR2 sequences are SGHTA and FQGNSA. This CDR3 has 14 amino acids. V dropped 0 bases and J dropped 4 bases, with 7 bases sitting between them. This CDR3 reads CASSLAWGGNTIYF. The CDR3 coding sequence is TGTGCCAGCAGCTTAGCCTGGGGAGGAAACACCATATATTTT. Full variable domain (outside the CDR3, taken from reference TRBV7-2 and TRBJ1-3): GAGVSQSPSNKVTEKGKDVELRCDPISGHTALYWYRQSLGQGLEFLIYFQGNSAPDKSGLPSDRFSAERTGGSVSTLTIQRTQQEDSAVYLCASSLAWGGNTIYFGEGSWLTVV.

This chain connects TRBV20-1 to TRBJ1-5; 8 bases fit TRBD1. The CDR3 consists of 15 residues. After removal of 1 base from V and 7 bases from J, the junction contained 9 bases not matched to a gene. The germline V gene has CDR1 DFQATT and CDR2 SNEGSKA (reference sequence). The CDR3 reads CSARGRTGWDQPQHF. The CDR3 coding sequence is TGCAGTGCTAGAGGCAGGACAGGGTGGGACCAGCCCCAGCATTTT.